Below, one T cell receptor (beta chain) is given with its context. The CDR3 spans 16 residues. With V trimmed by 0 bases and J by 0 bases, 4 bases remained unmatched. CDR1 and CDR2 from the germline V gene are SGHDT and YYEEEE. Patients of the Seattle cohort, enrolled during active infection, were followed longitudinally. These data belong to a study of blood T cell repertoires in COVID-19. Study in general: In each case, the material was cDNA or gDNA derived from T cells, B-cell-depleted T cells, or PBMCs.

Per the original data handling: Estimates of nucleated cell counts were drawn from the amplification of reference gene primers. The table came from immunoSEQ multiplex PCR; TCRdb's copy has only in-frame clones and leaves some out. Clone size and V and J calls were adopted from that table, with D and trimming inferred from the DNA. The sample lists 250,000 to 350,000 clones; about four fifths were seen once. The source material was peripheral blood. The clonotype was recovered from a human donor with COVID-19, enrolled during active disease. The donor label of this sample is uncertain. The chain uses TRBV5-6 and TRBJ1-1, with 8 bases matching TRBD1. CDR3 in amino acids: CASSLGTGRMNTEAFF. CDR3 sequence (DNA): TGTGCCAGCAGCTTGGGGACAGGGAGGATGAACACTGAAGCTTTCTTT.